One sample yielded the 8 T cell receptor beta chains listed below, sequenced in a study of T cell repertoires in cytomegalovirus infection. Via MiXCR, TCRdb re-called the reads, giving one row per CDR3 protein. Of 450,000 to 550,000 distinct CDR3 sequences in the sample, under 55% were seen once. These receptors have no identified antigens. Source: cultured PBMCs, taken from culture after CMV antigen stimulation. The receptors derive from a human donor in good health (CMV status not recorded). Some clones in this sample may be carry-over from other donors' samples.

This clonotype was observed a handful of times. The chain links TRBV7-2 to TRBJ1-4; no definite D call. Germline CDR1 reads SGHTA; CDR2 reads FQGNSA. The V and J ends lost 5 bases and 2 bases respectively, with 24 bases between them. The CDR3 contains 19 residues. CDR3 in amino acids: CASSLTPGRLMGTNEKLFF. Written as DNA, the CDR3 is TGTGCCAGCAGCCTCACTCCAGGACGCCTAATGGGGACTAATGAAAAACTGTTTTTT.

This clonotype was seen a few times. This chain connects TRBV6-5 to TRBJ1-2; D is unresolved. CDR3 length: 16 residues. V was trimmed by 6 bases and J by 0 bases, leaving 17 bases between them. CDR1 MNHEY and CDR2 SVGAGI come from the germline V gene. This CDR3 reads CASSIREGSANYGYTF. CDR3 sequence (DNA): TGTGCCAGCAGCATCCGAGAGGGCAGCGCTAACTATGGCTACACCTTC.

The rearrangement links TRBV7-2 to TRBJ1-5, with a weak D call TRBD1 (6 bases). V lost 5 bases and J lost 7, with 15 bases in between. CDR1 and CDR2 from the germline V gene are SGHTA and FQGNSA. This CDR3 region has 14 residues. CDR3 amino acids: CASSLYRDRQPQHF. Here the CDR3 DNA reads TGTGCCAGCAGCCTTTACAGGGATCGGCAGCCCCAGCATTTT.

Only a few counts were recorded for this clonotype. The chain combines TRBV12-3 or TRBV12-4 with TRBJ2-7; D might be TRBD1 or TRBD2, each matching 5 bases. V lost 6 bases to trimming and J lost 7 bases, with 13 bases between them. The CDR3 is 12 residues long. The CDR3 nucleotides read TGTGCCAGCAGCGGTGTCGGGGCAGAGCAGTACTTC. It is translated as CASSGVGAEQYF.

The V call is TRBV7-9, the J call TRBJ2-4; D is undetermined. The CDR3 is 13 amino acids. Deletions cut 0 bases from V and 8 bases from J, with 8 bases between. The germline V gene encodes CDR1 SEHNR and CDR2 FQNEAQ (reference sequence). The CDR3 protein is CASSLANWDIQYF. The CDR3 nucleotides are TGTGCCAGCAGCTTAGCAAATTGGGACATTCAGTACTTC.

This chain's CDR3 is CASSAQTGAGEKLFF. CDR3 DNA sequence: TGCGCCAGCAGCGCCCAGACAGGGGCGGGTGAAAAACTGTTTTTT. The chain is built from TRBV4-1 and TRBJ1-4; 8 bases agree with TRBD1. Looked up from germline, CDR1 is MGHRA and CDR2 is YSYEKL. This CDR3 contains 15 residues. The ends lost 5 bases at V and 7 bases at J; junction bases unmatched: 9.

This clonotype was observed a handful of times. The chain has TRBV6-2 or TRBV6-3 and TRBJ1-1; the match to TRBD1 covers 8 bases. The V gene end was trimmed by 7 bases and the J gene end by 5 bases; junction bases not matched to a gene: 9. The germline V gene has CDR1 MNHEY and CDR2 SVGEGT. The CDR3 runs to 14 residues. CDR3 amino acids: CASTPRGLGTEAFF. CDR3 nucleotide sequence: TGTGCCAGCACCCCCAGGGGGCTTGGTACTGAAGCTTTCTTT.

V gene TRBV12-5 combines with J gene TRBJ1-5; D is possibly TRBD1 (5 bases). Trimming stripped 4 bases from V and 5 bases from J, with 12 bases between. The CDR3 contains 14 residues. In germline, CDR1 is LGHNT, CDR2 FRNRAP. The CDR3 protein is CASGSLGGDQPQHF. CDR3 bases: TGTGCTAGTGGTTCCCTCGGGGGGGATCAGCCCCAGCATTTT. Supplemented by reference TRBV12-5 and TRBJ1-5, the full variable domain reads DARVTQTPRHKVTEMGQEVTMRCQPILGHNTVFWYRQTMMQGLELLAYFRNRAPLDDSGMPKDRFSAEMPDATLATLKIQPSEPRDSAVYFCASGSLGGDQPQHFGDGTRLSIL.